The 10 T cell receptor beta chains below come from one sample, sequenced in a study of early T cells in non-severe SARS-CoV-2 infection. TCRdb used MiXCR to reprocess the 5' RACE reads, holding one entry per CDR3 protein. The table lists around 84,000 distinct CDR3 sequences, around 10% of them singletons. Sequenced sample: whole blood. These TCRs come from an adult who was a healthcare worker with PCR-confirmed SARS-CoV-2 infection or an uninfected control (not recorded which).

This clonotype was recorded a few times. The chain uses TRBV12-3 or TRBV12-4 and TRBJ1-4; D unresolved. The V and J ends lost 4 bases and 7 bases respectively, with 16 bases between them. The CDR3 sequence is 15 residues long. Here the CDR3 reads CASSSSATLSEKLFF. The CDR3 coding sequence is TGTGCCAGCAGTTCCTCCGCCACTTTGAGTGAAAAACTGTTTTTT.

This clonotype has a handful of counts. The rearrangement joins TRBV10-3 to TRBJ2-7; D remains unclear. Trimming pared 10 bases from V and 2 bases from J, leaving 12 bases between. Germline CDR1 and CDR2: ENHRY and SYGVKD. There are 12 residues in the CDR3. CDR3 nucleotide sequence: TGTGCCACTCGACCTGAAACCTACGAGCAGTACTTC. This codes for CATRPETYEQYF.

J is TRBJ1-2 and V is TRBV9; weak D call: TRBD1 (5 bases). There are 12 residues in the CDR3. The V and J ends lost 3 bases and 2 bases respectively, with 5 bases between them. Germline loops: CDR1 SGDLS, CDR2 YYNGEE. The DNA for the CDR3 is TGTGCCAGCAGCGGGGACAACTATGGCTACACCTTC. This sequence encodes CASSGDNYGYTF.

This clonotype was seen at least ten times. The chain has TRBV10-1 and TRBJ2-7; 9 bases align to TRBD1. V was pared by 3 bases and J by 5 bases, with 8 bases of the junction left unmatched. The CDR3 has 15 residues. CDR1 WNHNN and CDR2 SYGVQD come from the germline V gene (reference sequence). CDR3 sequence (DNA): TGCGCCAGCAGTGATTCCGGGACAGGGAAGAACGAGCAGTACTTC. This encodes CASSDSGTGKNEQYF.

Note on this clonotype: A much bigger clone sits one base away, suggesting this may be a read error. No conserved phenylalanine or tryptophan ends this CDR3, so it is likely a read error. V usage is TRBV5-6 and J usage is TRBJ2-3; D gene ambiguous. CDR1 is SGHDT and CDR2 is YYEEEE in the germline V gene. The CDR3 has 12 residues. Trimming cost V 4 bases and J 10 bases, with 13 bases left between them. The CDR3 nucleotides read TGTGCCAGCAGCCCCCCGTCCGGACCGCAGTATTTA. Residues: CASSPPSGPQYL.

DNA for the CDR3: TGCAGTGCTAGTCCAGCGGCTGGCACAGATACGCAGTATTTT. This translates into CSASPAAGTDTQYF. The chain links TRBV20-1 to TRBJ2-3; tentatively, D is TRBD2 (5 bases). Germline loops: CDR1 DFQATT, CDR2 SNEGSKA (reference sequence). The CDR3 is 14 residues long. V lost 3 bases and J 1 base, leaving 11 bases between the germline ends.

In this sample, this clonotype turned up many times. The V call is TRBV14, the J call TRBJ2-7, with a weak D call TRBD2 (5 bases). The CDR3 loop spans 16 amino acids. V lost 0 bases, J lost 7 bases, and 19 bases lay in between. The germline CDR1 and CDR2 sequences are SGHDN and FVKESK. The CDR3 region is CASSQDPRPMPGEQYF. The CDR3 DNA reads TGTGCCAGCAGCCAAGATCCGCGACCGATGCCGGGAGAGCAGTACTTC.

This clonotype was seen a few times. The chain is built from TRBV5-1 and TRBJ2-7; possible D gene TRBD1, 6 bases. Trimming removed 0 bases at V and 2 bases at J, with 9 bases between. Germline V gives CDR1 SGHRS, CDR2 YFSETQ. The CDR3 is 14 amino acids. The CDR3 coding sequence is TGCGCCAGCAGCTTGGACAGGGTAACCTACGAGCAGTACTTC. Translation: CASSLDRVTYEQYF.

This clonotype was observed at least ten times. The V call is TRBV5-8, the J call TRBJ2-3; perhaps TRBD1 as D (6 bases). Trimming took off 1 base at V and 0 bases at J, with 12 bases between the two ends. The CDR3 spans 16 residues. Germline lookup yields CDR1 SGHTS and CDR2 YDEGEE. The CDR3 spells CASSLLAGTSTDTQYF. The CDR3 nucleotides read TGTGCCAGCAGCTTGTTGGCAGGGACAAGCACAGATACGCAGTATTTT.

This clonotype appeared a few times. V is TRBV20-1 and J is TRBJ2-2; D uncertain. CDR1 DFQATT and CDR2 SNEGSKA come from the germline V gene (reference sequence). V was cut by 0 bases and J by 3 bases, with 8 bases left in between. CDR3 length equals 14 residues. CDR3 in amino acids: CSARDGWDTGELFF. The CDR3, as DNA: TGCAGTGCTAGAGACGGATGGGACACCGGGGAGCTGTTTTTT.